The 29 T cell receptor beta chains reported below all come from one sample, sequenced in a study of blood T cell repertoires in COVID-19. Profiling relied on immunoSEQ multiplex PCR, and the TCRdb table lists in-frame clones only, not all of them. The repertoire has roughly 60,000 clones, around 83% of them found once; the top ten carry roughly 3.6%. Sequencing was performed on peripheral blood. These receptors were taken from a woman aged 80 or over with acute or convalescent COVID-19.

J is TRBJ2-3 and V is TRBV25-1; TRBD2 agrees at 11 bases. This CDR3 is built from 17 residues. V gave up 4 bases and J gave up 5 bases; unmatched junction bases: 11. Germline V gene lookup returns CDR1 MGHDK and CDR2 SYGVNS. For the CDR3, the DNA is TGTGCCAGCAGTGGATTAGCGGGAGGGCCGGGAGGAGATACGCAGTATTTT. Encoded protein: CASSGLAGGPGGDTQYF.

The chain is built from TRBV5-1 and TRBJ1-1; weak D call: TRBD1 (5 bases). Germline CDR1 and CDR2: SGHRS and YFSETQ. V was shortened by 4 bases and J by 3 bases, with 19 bases between the two germline ends. The CDR3 loop spans 16 amino acids. The CDR3 coding sequence is TGCGCCAGCAGCCCCCGGGGGGGGGTAAGGGACACTGAAGCTTTCTTT. This gives the protein CASSPRGGVRDTEAFF.

The V call is TRBV4-2, the J call TRBJ1-2, with TRBD1 identical over 7 bases. The CDR3 has 18 residues. Per germline, CDR1 LGHNA and CDR2 YNFKEQ. The trim removed 0 bases at V and 4 bases at J, leaving 14 bases unmatched. This CDR3 reads CASSQDDREVSNGYGYTF. The CDR3 DNA reads TGTGCCAGCAGCCAAGACGACAGGGAGGTAAGTAATGGCTATGGCTACACCTTC.

On this clone: This CDR3 is also generated by other DNA sequences in the sample. The rearrangement uses TRBV6-5 and TRBJ2-7, with D perhaps matching TRBD2 (7 bases). The V end lost 0 bases, the J end lost 2 bases, and 11 bases lay between the germline ends. The length of the CDR3 is 15 residues. Germline assignment: CDR1 MNHEY and CDR2 SVGAGI. For the CDR3, the DNA is TGTGCCAGCAGTTACTCTTGGCGGGGGCCCTACGAGCAGTACTTC. Translated, it gives CASSYSWRGPYEQYF.

Comments on this clone: Other DNA sequences of this sample code for an identical CDR3. The chain is built from TRBV30 and TRBJ2-7, with 8 bases fitting TRBD1. After removal of 3 bases from V and 6 bases from J, the junction contained 7 bases not matched to a gene. There are 13 residues in the CDR3. The V gene's germline CDR1 is GTSNPN and CDR2 SVGIG (reference sequence). CDR3 in DNA: TGTGCCTGGAGCAGACAGGGGTTCGGCGAGCAGTACTTC. It codes for CAWSRQGFGEQYF.

The V and J genes are TRBV30 and TRBJ2-1; 7 nucleotides line up with TRBD2. The germline CDR1 and CDR2 sequences are GTSNPN and SVGIG (reference sequence). The CDR3 is 16 amino acids. The V and J ends lost 4 bases and 0 bases, in that order; junction bases with no gene match: 9. CDR3 residues: CAWISSTSHSYNEQFF. For the CDR3, the DNA is TGTGCCTGGATTAGCTCGACTAGCCACTCCTACAATGAGCAGTTCTTC.

The V call is TRBV18, the J call TRBJ2-5; 8 bases align to TRBD1. The CDR3 runs to 15 residues. CDR1 and CDR2 from the germline V gene are KGHSH and LQKENI. The J segment lost 5 bases and the V segment lost 3 bases, leaving 8 bases of the junction unmatched. CDR3 in amino acids: CASSPPDRVVETQYF. CDR3 nucleotides: TGTGCCAGCTCACCCCCGGACAGGGTCGTTGAGACCCAGTACTTC.

This clone occurred once. The chain couples TRBV5-4 to TRBJ1-3; 7 bases agree with TRBD1. V lost 0 bases, J lost 8 bases, and 2 bases stayed unmatched. The CDR3 contains 13 residues. CDR1 is SGHNT, CDR2 YYREEE, per germline (reference sequence). The chain's CDR3 is CASSLDRGYTIYF. Here the CDR3 DNA reads TGTGCCAGCAGCTTGGACAGGGGCTACACCATATATTTT. Based on the CDR3 plus reference TRBV5-4 and TRBJ1-3, the full variable domain is ETGVTQSPTHLIKTRGQQVTLRCSSQSGHNTVSWYQQALGQGPQFIFQYYREEENGRGNFPPRFSGLQFPNYSSELNVNALELDDSALYLCASSLDRGYTIYFGEGSWLTVV.

J is TRBJ2-3 and V is TRBV7-2; TRBD2 matches at 9 bases. J lost 0 bases, V lost 5 bases, and 6 bases had no gene match. The germline CDR1 and CDR2 sequences are SGHTA and FQGNSA. The CDR3 has 16 residues. The CDR3: CASSLSGGYSTDTQYF. For the CDR3, the DNA is TGTGCCAGCAGCCTGAGCGGGGGGTACAGCACAGATACGCAGTATTTT.

The chain joins TRBV3-1 (or the pseudogene TRBV3-2) to TRBJ2-1; 12 bases map to TRBD2. Germline trimming cut 4 bases from V and 1 base from J; bases unmatched to any gene: 2. CDR3 length: 16 amino acids. Germline CDR1 reads LGHDT; CDR2 reads YNNKEL (reference sequence). The DNA for the CDR3 is TGTGCCAGCAGCCTGGGGACTAGCGGGTCCTACAATGAGCAGTTCTTC. Translation: CASSLGTSGSYNEQFF.

The J gene is TRBJ2-7, the V gene TRBV7-6; TRBD1 agrees at 9 bases. Germline trimming cut 4 bases from V and 4 bases from J; bases unmatched to any gene: 8. The CDR3 covers 15 residues. Germline V gives CDR1 SGHVS, CDR2 FNYEAQ. CDR3 amino acids: CASSYGTGRGYEQYF. In nucleotides, the CDR3 is TGTGCCAGCAGCTACGGGACAGGGAGGGGATACGAGCAGTACTTC.

This clone has a handful of counts. The rearrangement uses TRBV7-9 and TRBJ1-5; 8 bases map to TRBD1. The germline V gene encodes CDR1 SEHNR and CDR2 FQNEAQ (reference sequence). The CDR3 runs 15 residues. V shed 5 bases and J 4 bases; nucleotides not matched to a gene: 7. This CDR3 is CASSQGQAGNQPQHF. As DNA, the CDR3 is TGTGCCAGCAGCCAGGGACAGGCAGGGAATCAGCCCCAGCATTTT. Full variable domain (rest looked up from reference TRBV7-9 and TRBJ1-5): DTGVSQNPRHKITKRGQNVTFRCDPISEHNRLYWYRQTLGQGPEFLTYFQNEAQLEKSRLLSDRFSAERPKGSFSTLEIQRTEQGDSAMYLCASSQGQAGNQPQHFGDGTRLSIL.

V is TRBV7-6 and J is TRBJ2-7; 9 positions agree with TRBD2. Losses at the gene ends were 5 bases for V and 0 bases for J; bases not matched to a gene: 8. Germline assignment: CDR1 SGHVS and CDR2 FNYEAQ. The CDR3 is 16 amino acids. The CDR3 loop reads CASSRGASGISYEQYF. Written as DNA, the CDR3 is TGTGCCAGCAGCCGAGGGGCTAGCGGGATCTCCTACGAGCAGTACTTC.

The chain has TRBV28 and TRBJ2-7; 11 bases fit TRBD1. There are 16 residues in the CDR3. CDR1 and CDR2 (germline): MDHEN, SYDVKM. V lost 6 bases, J lost 5 bases, and 12 bases stayed unmatched. CDR3 region: CASSLAGTGGLDEQYF. The DNA of the CDR3 is TGTGCCAGCAGCCTCGCCGGGACAGGGGGATTAGACGAGCAGTACTTC. Supplemented by reference TRBV28 and TRBJ2-7, the full variable domain reads DVKVTQSSRYLVKRTGEKVFLECVQDMDHENMFWYRQDPGLGLRLIYFSYDVKMKEKGDIPEGYSVSREKKERFSLILESASTNQTSMYLCASSLAGTGGLDEQYFGPGTRLTVT.

In its sample, this clone was seen a few times. The rearrangement uses TRBV4-3 and TRBJ2-1; D is ambiguous. This CDR3 region has 12 residues. V shed 0 bases and J shed 10 bases, with 7 bases lying between them. Per the germline V gene, CDR1 is LGHNA and CDR2 is YSLEER. Here the CDR3 reads CASSQDRREQFF. Written as DNA, the CDR3 is TGCGCCAGCAGCCAAGATCGCAGAGAGCAGTTCTTC.

The rearrangement links TRBV7-6 to TRBJ2-1; TRBD2 agrees at 11 bases. Germline lookup yields CDR1 SGHVS and CDR2 FNYEAQ. Trimming at V came to 5 bases and at J to 7 bases, leaving 7 bases not matched to a gene. The CDR3 has 15 amino acids. CDR3 sequence: CASSLIAGGPNEQFF. CDR3 nucleotide sequence: TGTGCCAGCAGCCTGATAGCGGGGGGGCCGAATGAGCAGTTCTTC.

The chain carries TRBV4-1 and TRBJ2-7; 8 nucleotides line up with TRBD1. V lost 4 bases and J lost 2; bases outside the gene matches: 4. Germline lookup yields CDR1 MGHRA and CDR2 YSYEKL. This CDR3 is built from 14 residues. The CDR3 is CASSPGGATYEQYF. In nucleotides, the CDR3 is TGCGCCAGCAGCCCAGGGGGCGCGACCTACGAGCAGTACTTC.

The V gene is TRBV7-2, the J gene TRBJ2-7; TRBD1 aligns across 9 bases. Germline V gene data show CDR1 as SGHTA and CDR2 as FQGNSA. V trimming: 4 bases; J trimming: 3 bases; junction bases outside the gene matches: 7. The CDR3 runs 15 residues. CDR3 in DNA: TGTGCCAGCAGCTCAGGACAGGGGTTACTCTACGAGCAGTACTTC. Protein sequence: CASSSGQGLLYEQYF.

The V call is TRBV13, the J call TRBJ2-2, with D perhaps matching TRBD2 (6 bases). Deletions cut 0 bases from V and 1 base from J, with 12 bases between. CDR3 length: 17 residues. Per the germline V gene, CDR1 is PRHDT and CDR2 is FYEKMQ (reference sequence). CDR3 nucleotide sequence: TGTGCCAGCAGCTTAGGCGAGAGGGACTGGAACACCGGGGAGCTGTTTTTT. This sequence encodes CASSLGERDWNTGELFF.

CDR3 sequence: CASSSTSSGNTIYF. The CDR3 DNA follows: TGCGCCAGCTCTAGTACGAGCTCTGGAAACACCATATATTTT. The V call is TRBV5-1, the J call TRBJ1-3; D ambiguous. V was trimmed by 7 bases and J by 0 bases, leaving 11 bases between them. CDR1 is SGHRS, CDR2 YFSETQ, per germline. CDR3 length: 14 amino acids. Full variable domain (missing parts from reference TRBV5-1 and TRBJ1-3): KAGVTQTPRYLIKTRGQQVTLSCSPISGHRSVSWYQQTPGQGLQFLFEYFSETQRNKGNFPGRFSGRQFSNSRSEMNVSTLELGDSALYLCASSSTSSGNTIYFGEGSWLTVV.

The CDR3 is CSASGASILQYNEQFF. The CDR3 DNA follows: TGCAGTGCTAGTGGTGCCTCCATCCTTCAGTACAATGAGCAGTTCTTC. The rearrangement links TRBV20-1 to TRBJ2-1, with unresolved D. The germline V and J ends were trimmed by 3 bases and 4 bases, with 19 bases remaining between them. The CDR3 is 16 amino acids. The germline V gene encodes CDR1 DFQATT and CDR2 SNEGSKA (reference sequence).

The chain combines TRBV7-2 with TRBJ1-3; D not certain. The CDR3 runs to 17 residues. Germline V gene lookup returns CDR1 SGHTA and CDR2 FQGNSA. V shed 1 base and J shed 2 bases, with 15 bases lying between them. CDR3 loop: CASSLGPPTATGNTIYF. The CDR3 nucleotides read TGTGCCAGCAGCTTAGGTCCCCCCACAGCCACTGGAAACACCATATATTTT.

The chain uses TRBV13 and TRBJ2-7; possibly TRBD2 for D (6 bases). Germline values: CDR1 PRHDT, CDR2 FYEKMQ (reference sequence). The V and J ends lost 0 bases and 5 bases respectively, with 14 bases between them. The CDR3 covers 15 residues. The CDR3 spells CASSLGLASAHEQYF. The CDR3 region has the DNA TGTGCCAGCAGCTTAGGACTAGCTTCCGCCCACGAGCAGTACTTC.

The chain carries TRBV11-2 and TRBJ2-2; D gene unclear. The CDR3 consists of 14 residues. Germline V gene data show CDR1 as SGHAT and CDR2 as FQNNGV. Trimming stripped 1 base from V and 1 base from J, with 4 bases between. CDR3 loop: CASSLAQNTGELFF. The CDR3, as DNA: TGTGCCAGCAGCTTAGCACAGAACACCGGGGAGCTGTTTTTT.

The V call is TRBV5-1, the J call TRBJ1-2; 8 bases fit TRBD1. This CDR3 contains 14 residues. The junction had 2 bases not matched to a gene; V was cut back by 4 bases and J by 0 bases. From germline, CDR1 is SGHRS and CDR2 YFSETQ. CDR3 DNA: TGCGCCAGCAGCCCGGACAGGGCTAACTATGGCTACACCTTC. This gives the protein CASSPDRANYGYTF.

This rearrangement joins TRBV19 to TRBJ1-1; the D is unclear. Germline assignment: CDR1 LNHDA and CDR2 SQIVND (reference sequence). The CDR3 sequence is 14 residues long. V gave up 3 bases and J gave up 4 bases, with 12 bases separating them. The CDR3 loop reads CASSIRFTGTEAFF. CDR3 bases: TGTGCCAGTAGTATCAGATTTACGGGCACTGAAGCTTTCTTT.

The V and J genes are TRBV11-3 and TRBJ2-2; possibly TRBD2 for D (5 bases). The CDR3 is made up of 16 amino acids. The V end lost 5 bases, the J end lost 2 bases, and 15 bases lay between the germline ends. Germline loops: CDR1 SGHNT, CDR2 YENEEA. CDR3 nucleotides: TGTGCCAGCAGCCTACAAACCGGGATAAACACCGGGGAGCTGTTTTTT. Its protein product is CASSLQTGINTGELFF.

The rearrangement uses TRBV4-1 and TRBJ1-6, with 8 bases lining up with TRBD1. CDR1 and CDR2 from the germline V gene are MGHRA and YSYEKL. The CDR3 covers 16 residues. V gave up 1 base and J gave up 9 bases; unmatched junction bases: 8. The CDR3, as DNA: TGCGCCAGCAGCCAAGTCGCCGGGACAGGAGTTTCACCCCTCCACTTT. Translated: CASSQVAGTGVSPLHF.

This chain uses TRBV9 with TRBJ1-3; 7 bases agree with TRBD1. The CDR3 runs 15 residues. Germline lookup yields CDR1 SGDLS and CDR2 YYNGEE. With 0 bases clipped from V and 3 bases from J, the junction kept 3 bases outside the gene matches. This chain's CDR3 is CASSVEGDSGNTIYF. The CDR3 DNA is TGTGCCAGCAGCGTAGAAGGGGACAGTGGAAACACCATATATTTT.